What follows describes a single T cell receptor (beta chain). Its antigen is not known. The data were obtained in a study of shared clonotypes between healthy human individuals. Overall study results and limits: When naive CD4 clonotypes were compared across several donors, approximately 5% were shared. Represented diversity, genetic and exposure-history alike, was limited by few donors.

Source study methods: With immunoSEQ giving junction-only sequences and no quality scores, filtering differed. The data were produced by immunoSEQ multiplex PCR, yet TCRdb's version contains in-frame clones alone and is incomplete. V and J calls and clone size follow that table, whereas D and trimming were derived from the DNA. Here the sample spans roughly 500,000 clones, about 95% being singletons. In germline, CDR1 is SGHRS, CDR2 YFSETQ. The CDR3 is 17 residues long. The V gene lost 4 bases and the J gene lost 0 bases, with 17 bases spanning the gap. V and J are TRBV5-1 and TRBJ2-4; no clear D. The sequenced material came from naive CD4+ T cells sorted from blood. Subset given: CD45RA+ positively selected. The TCR was taken from a woman aged 25 to 45 in good health. The CDR3 DNA reads TGCGCCAGCAGCCGAGGTCCACTGGTCGTAGCCAAAAACATTCAGTACTTC. Amino acid sequence: CASSRGPLVVAKNIQYF. Using reference TRBV5-1 and TRBJ2-4 for the parts outside the CDR3, the full variable domain is KAGVTQTPRYLIKTRGQQVTLSCSPISGHRSVSWYQQTPGQGLQFLFEYFSETQRNKGNFPGRFSGRQFSNSRSEMNVSTLELGDSALYLCASSRGPLVVAKNIQYFGAGTRLSVL.